This entry describes one T cell receptor (beta chain). Per the original data handling: Estimates of nucleated cell counts were drawn from the amplification of reference gene primers. Sequencing used immunoSEQ multiplex PCR; TCRdb keeps in-frame clones, though not all of them. V and J calls and clone size are copied from that table; D and trimming were computed from the DNA. The sample records some 270,000 clones, 90% being singletons. This sample is part of a study of blood T cell repertoires in COVID-19. As for the study in general: T cells, B-cell-depleted T cells, or PBMCs provided the cDNA or gDNA that served as material.

The V gene's germline CDR1 is SGHDT and CDR2 YYEEEE. V was trimmed by 3 bases and J by 0 bases, leaving 12 bases between them. This CDR3 is built from 15 residues. This clonotype was sampled from a woman aged 55-69 years with COVID-19, enrolled during active disease. The rearrangement joins TRBV5-6 to TRBJ1-1, with D possibly matching TRBD1 (5 bases). The sequenced sample consisted of peripheral blood. DNA of the CDR3: TGTGCCAGCAGCTCCGAATCAGGGTTGAACACTGAAGCTTTCTTT. Amino acids: CASSSESGLNTEAFF.